These T cell receptor beta chains were read from a single sample in a study of CD8 T cells in Susac syndrome. TCRdb re-analysed the immunoSEQ multiplex PCR reads in MiXCR, keeping a single row per CDR3 protein. The profile shows roughly 80,000 distinct CDR3 sequences, around 94% of them singletons. The sequenced material came from CD8+ T cells from PBMCs. Receptor source: a human donor with Susac syndrome. CDR3s leave out the opening cysteine and the closing phenylalanine or tryptophan. Rows may omit the clone size; those that give it use once, few, many or a size class.

>-|TRBV12-3/TRBV12-4
ASSETGTSSDTQY
>-|TRBV19
ASSPGQSAF
>few|TRBV7-9
ASSLALDEQF
>once|TRBV6-2/TRBV6-3
ASSYAGGKPQH
>-|TRBV20-1
SARLRDTEAF
>-|TRBV29-1
SVEGRALSGTGELF
>-|TRBV7-7
ASSLDKSSYNEQF
>-|TRBV7-2
ASSIRGRGEQY
>-|TRBV10-3
AITDRQGSYEQY
>-|TRBV12-3/TRBV12-4
ASSPPVLGGWTEAF
>-|TRBV28
AGRGPGRTEAF
>-|TRBV12-3/TRBV12-4
ASSSPRDNEQF
>-|TRBV9
ASASGGTDTQY
>few|TRBV6-5
ASTLDGSYEQY
>-|TRBV9
ASSAPKTGRDNEKLF
>-|TRBV30
ASRESNQPQH
>-|TRBV24-1
ATSDLRQGGKETQY
>-|TRBV29-1
SVETRYGYT
>-|TRBV27
ASSSTGYEQY
>-|TRBV6-2/TRBV6-3
ASSYVKQIRETQY
>-|TRBV4-1
ASSQALNEQF
>-|TRBV7-9
ASSFTLGDTQY